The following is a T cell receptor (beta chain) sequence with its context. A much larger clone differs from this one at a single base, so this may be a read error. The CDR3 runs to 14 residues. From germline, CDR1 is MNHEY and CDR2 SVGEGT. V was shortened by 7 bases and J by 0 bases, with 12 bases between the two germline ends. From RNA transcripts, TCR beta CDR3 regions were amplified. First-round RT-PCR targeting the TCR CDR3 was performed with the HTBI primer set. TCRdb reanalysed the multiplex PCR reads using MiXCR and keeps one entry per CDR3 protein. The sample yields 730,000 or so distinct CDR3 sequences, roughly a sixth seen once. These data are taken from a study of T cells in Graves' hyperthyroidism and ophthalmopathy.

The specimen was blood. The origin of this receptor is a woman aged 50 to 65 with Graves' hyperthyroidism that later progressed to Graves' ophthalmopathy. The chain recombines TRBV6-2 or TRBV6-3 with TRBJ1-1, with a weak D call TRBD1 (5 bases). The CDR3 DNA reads TGTGCCAGCACCAGGGATCCCATGAACACTGAAGCTTTCTTT. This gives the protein CASTRDPMNTEAFF.